This TCR beta chain is from a study of blood T cell repertoires in COVID-19 (dated by TCRdb to 2020 to 2022). Notes on the research overall: Samples from collaborators originated in the United States, Italy and Spain and spanned both the acute and convalescent phases of COVID-19. Deeply sampled blood TCRbeta repertoires from subjects exposed to, actively infected with, or recovered from COVID-19 were included in the dataset. Nearly every sample came with metadata listing a de-identified subject ID, COVID-19 status, age in years and sex. The samples were drawn from two sources: the first 160 participants of the ongoing ImmuneRACE study, and 1,000 to 1,500 subjects contributed by 6 global collaborators. The repertoires were made available in a free public database intended to serve as a resource for research on the immune response to SARS-CoV-2. The prospective study material was composed of cDNA or gDNA derived from T cells, B-cell-depleted T cells, or PBMCs. Where available, HLA class I and class II types were obtained from metadata supplied by the sample provider rather than from assay-based typing.

The immunoSEQ Assay, a bias-controlled multiplex PCR, was used to amplify TCRbeta CDR3 regions from genomic DNA. The original methods were these. The number of nucleated cells in each sample was estimated by amplification of reference gene primers within the assay. To quantify the absolute abundance of each unique TCRbeta CDR3 rearrangement, sequence reads were collapsed and filtered. For each sample, productive Simpson clonality was calculated as the square root of Simpson's diversity index across productive rearrangements. TCRdb re-hosts the immuneACCESS table, in-frame sequences only. Its copies lack some clones; in the studies checked, an unresolved V gene accounts for under half of them, and the cause for the rest is not known. V and J calls and clone size are those listed in that table; D and trimming were worked out from the DNA. The sample profile shows 270,000 or so clones; approximately 83% of them were found once. About 14% of the sample lies in the top ten.

Collaborating institutions collected whole blood in K2EDTA tubes following their own protocols. For TCRbeta analysis, collaborators shipped samples as frozen whole blood, isolated PBMCs, or DNA extracted from either of those sample types. Based on the germline V gene, the CDR1 and CDR2 sequences are KGHSH and LQKENI. V has 8 bases trimmed and J has 7 bases trimmed; junction bases matching no gene number 2. The CDR3 starts with the cysteine, ends with the phenylalanine, and has 11 residues. Only the CDR3 part of the read is kept: 33 bases, read in frame from the first base. Study-wide conclusions, independent of this receptor: How much clinical and demographic metadata was included differed by source and by participant, and the metadata was provided uncurated.

In the case of this clone: The target of this receptor is not known. No quality values exist for individual bases; no much larger clone is one base distant.

This sequence originates from a human donor in a cohort sampled during active COVID-19. The chain links TRBV18 with TRBJ2-1, with 7 bases aligning to TRBD2. Source material: peripheral blood. The CDR3 corresponds to CASRTRNEQFF. The DNA reads TGTGCCAGCCGGACTAGGAATGAGCAGTTCTTC. When the CDR3 is completed using the reference TRBV18 and TRBJ2-1 genes on either side, the full variable domain is NAGVMQNPRHLVRRRGQEARLRCSPMKGHSHVYWYRQLPEEGLKFMVYLQKENIIDESGMPKERFSAEFPKEGPSILRIQQVVRGDSAAYFCASRTRNEQFFGPGTRLTVL.